These 14 T cell receptor beta chains originate from one sample sequenced in a study of PD-1 blockade in mismatch repair-deficient tumors. The repertoire was sequenced with immunoSEQ multiplex PCR; TCRdb's copy has only in-frame clones and lacks some. The data contain about 110,000 clones, roughly 80% of them singletons. The sample consisted of peripheral blood, taken 60 weeks after starting pembrolizumab. These receptors were obtained from an adult with mismatch repair-deficient cancer.

J is TRBJ2-7 and V is TRBV11-2, with 7 bases identical to TRBD2. J was trimmed by 3 bases and V by 3 bases; bases with no gene match: 2. The CDR3 runs to 13 residues. Germline V lookup: CDR1 SGHAT, CDR2 FQNNGV. The chain's CDR3 is CASSLGLNYEQYF. The CDR3 nucleotides are TGTGCCAGCAGCTTGGGACTAAACTACGAGCAGTACTTC.

The chain joins TRBV6-5 to TRBJ2-4; TRBD1 aligns across 9 bases. V lost 6 bases to trimming and J lost 6 bases; unmatched junction nucleotides: 9. Germline V CDR1 and CDR2: MNHEY, SVGAGI. The CDR3 length is 15 residues. The CDR3 nucleotides read TGTGCCAGCAGCCCGGGACAGGGAGAAAGAAACATTCAGTACTTC. This translates into CASSPGQGERNIQYF.

V usage is TRBV19 and J usage is TRBJ2-3; perhaps D is TRBD1 or TRBD2 (5 bases each). The CDR3 is 13 residues long. Between the trimmed V and J ends, which lost 5 bases and 2 bases, there was a span of 8 bases. The germline CDR1 and CDR2 sequences are LNHDA and SQIVND (reference sequence). For the CDR3, the DNA is TGTGCCAGTAGTGGGGACCTCACAGATACGCAGTATTTT. This codes for CASSGDLTDTQYF.

The CDR3 DNA is TGTGCCAGCAGCTTGTTCTGGACAGGGGACGAGACCCAGTACTTC. Translating it yields CASSLFWTGDETQYF. The rearrangement joins TRBV5-4 to TRBJ2-5; 9 bases map to TRBD1. With V trimmed by 1 base and J by 5 bases, 6 bases remained unmatched. The CDR3 length is 15 residues. CDR1 and CDR2 from the germline V gene are SGHNT and YYREEE (reference sequence).

This chain joins TRBV7-2 and TRBJ2-3; D gene ambiguous. There are 14 residues in the CDR3. V was trimmed by 3 bases and J by 5 bases, leaving 12 bases between them. Germline V gene data show CDR1 as SGHTA and CDR2 as FQGNSA. The CDR3 coding sequence is TGTGCCAGCAGCTTTAGCTCCCGGGTAGATACGCAGTATTTT. Its protein product is CASSFSSRVDTQYF.

J is TRBJ1-5 and V is TRBV7-2; TRBD1 matches at 8 bases. J was trimmed by 7 bases and V by 6 bases; bases with no gene match: 5. The CDR3 has 13 residues. Germline values: CDR1 SGHTA, CDR2 FQGNSA. CDR3 region: CASSRDRRQPQHF. CDR3 coding DNA: TGTGCCAGCAGTCGGGACAGGCGCCAGCCCCAGCATTTT.

This chain joins TRBV4-1 and TRBJ2-7, with 7 bases identical to TRBD2. CDR3 size: 16 residues. Germline V gives CDR1 MGHRA, CDR2 YSYEKL. Unmatched junction bases numbered 6, after V lost 0 bases and J lost 1 base. The CDR3 is CASSQDRGLYSYEQYF. The DNA of the CDR3 is TGCGCCAGCAGCCAAGATCGGGGACTATATTCCTACGAGCAGTACTTC.

This rearrangement joins TRBV19 to TRBJ2-1; TRBD2 aligns across 9 bases. Germline V lookup: CDR1 LNHDA, CDR2 SQIVND (reference sequence). The CDR3 sequence is 14 residues long. V shed 5 bases, J shed 5 bases, and the junction held 4 bases outside the gene matches. This CDR3 is CASSFVAGDNEQFF. Written as DNA, the CDR3 is TGTGCCAGTAGTTTCGTAGCGGGAGACAATGAGCAGTTCTTC.

This chain connects TRBV7-2 to TRBJ1-1, with D maybe TRBD1 (5 bases). The CDR3 is 18 residues long. From germline, CDR1 is SGHTA and CDR2 FQGNSA. V lost 3 bases and J lost 2, with 22 bases in between. The CDR3 coding sequence is TGTGCCAGCAGCTTTCCAGGGCCTCGGGGAGTTTTTAACACTGAAGCTTTCTTT. Translation gives CASSFPGPRGVFNTEAFF. The complete variable domain, with remaining parts taken from reference TRBV7-2 and TRBJ1-1, reads GAGVSQSPSNKVTEKGKDVELRCDPISGHTALYWYRQSLGQGLEFLIYFQGNSAPDKSGLPSDRFSAERTGGSVSTLTIQRTQQEDSAVYLCASSFPGPRGVFNTEAFFGQGTRLTVV.

The J gene is TRBJ2-6, the V gene TRBV11-2; D call uncertain. CDR1 SGHAT and CDR2 FQNNGV come from the germline V gene. The CDR3 is made up of 17 amino acids. V was pared by 2 bases and J by 3 bases, with 14 bases between. CDR3 protein: CASSLLAASGGANVLTF. CDR3 DNA sequence: TGTGCCAGCAGCTTATTGGCCGCGTCAGGTGGGGCCAACGTCCTGACTTTC.

This clone was detected only once. The chain joins TRBV19 to TRBJ2-3; 9 nucleotides match TRBD1. The CDR3 sequence is 16 residues long. The trim removed 7 bases at V and 0 bases at J, leaving 8 bases unmatched. Germline assignment: CDR1 LNHDA and CDR2 SQIVND (reference sequence). The CDR3 DNA is TGTGCCAGTAAAAGTAGGACAGGGGCGAGCACAGATACGCAGTATTTT. Protein sequence: CASKSRTGASTDTQYF.

This clone was counted a single time. This chain joins TRBV19 and TRBJ2-4, with TRBD2 matching 7 bases. CDR1 and CDR2 (germline): LNHDA, SQIVND (reference sequence). J was trimmed by 10 bases and V by 5 bases; bases with no gene match: 11. The CDR3 has 14 residues. The DNA for the CDR3 is TGTGCCAGTAGTCCAACACCGGGACTACCGATTCAGTACTTC. Translating it yields CASSPTPGLPIQYF.

The rearrangement uses TRBV7-6 and TRBJ2-7, with 7 bases matching TRBD1. This CDR3 has 12 residues. The germline CDR1 and CDR2 sequences are SGHVS and FNYEAQ. V was clipped by 2 bases and J by 9 bases; unmatched bases: 4. The CDR3 spells CASSLFRTGQYF. In DNA, the CDR3 is TGTGCCAGCAGCTTATTTCGGACAGGGCAGTACTTC.

This clone was counted between two and nine times. The V gene is TRBV7-3, the J gene TRBJ2-7; weak D call: TRBD1 (5 bases). The CDR3 is 15 residues long. Per germline, CDR1 SGHTA and CDR2 FQGTGA. V gave up 5 bases and J gave up 1 base, with 15 bases separating them. The CDR3 spells CASSAEAGQSYEQYF. The CDR3 DNA sequence: TGTGCCAGCAGCGCTGAGGCAGGGCAATCCTACGAGCAGTACTTC.